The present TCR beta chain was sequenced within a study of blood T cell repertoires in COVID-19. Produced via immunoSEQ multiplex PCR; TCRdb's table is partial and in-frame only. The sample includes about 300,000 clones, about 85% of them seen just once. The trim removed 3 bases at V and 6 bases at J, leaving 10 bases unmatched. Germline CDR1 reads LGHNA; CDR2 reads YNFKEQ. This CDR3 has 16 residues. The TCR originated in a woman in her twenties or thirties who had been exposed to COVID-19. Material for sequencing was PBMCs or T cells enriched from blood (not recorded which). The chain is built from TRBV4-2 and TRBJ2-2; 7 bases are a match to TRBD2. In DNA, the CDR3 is TGTGCCAGCAGCCAGAGCGGGGTAAGCGGTTCCGGGGAGCTGTTTTTT. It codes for CASSQSGVSGSGELFF.